The T cell receptor (beta chain) under discussion was sequenced for a study of identical twins. The ends lost 2 bases at V and 4 bases at J; junction bases unmatched: 20. CDR3 length: 19 amino acids. Germline V gene data show CDR1 as SNHLY and CDR2 as FYNNEI. With template switching, a universal primer site was added, and the cDNA carried unique molecular identifiers. TCRdb recomputed calls from the 5' RACE reads with MiXCR, one row per CDR3 protein. The data hold around 650,000 distinct CDR3 sequences, with under 8.5% observed a single time. The data also belong to a second study, concerning yellow fever vaccine responses in identical twins.

Material: PBMCs. The rearrangement uses TRBV2 and TRBJ2-7; 7 bases map to TRBD1. This clonotype originated in a young woman in good health. CDR3 residues: CASSENHDRERKDVYEQYF. Written as DNA, the CDR3 is TGTGCCAGCAGTGAAAATCACGACAGGGAAAGGAAGGACGTATACGAGCAGTACTTC.